Below, 13 T cell receptor beta chains from the same sample are listed, as sequenced in a study of blood T cell repertoires in COVID-19. Measured with immunoSEQ multiplex PCR; TCRdb has only the in-frame clones, and not every one. The repertoire holds 95,000 to 150,000 clones, with almost 70% as singletons. Sequencing was carried out using peripheral blood. These receptors came from a woman between 65 and 79 years old with acute or convalescent COVID-19.

The rearrangement uses TRBV28 and TRBJ2-1, with D unclear. The length of the CDR3 is 13 residues. The V and J ends lost 4 bases and 1 base respectively, with 5 bases between them. In germline, CDR1 is MDHEN, CDR2 SYDVKM. The CDR3 loop is CASSSTSYNEQFF. In DNA form, the CDR3 reads TGTGCCAGCAGTTCCACATCCTACAATGAGCAGTTCTTC.

Turning to this clone: This specimen includes other DNA sequences encoding the same CDR3. V gene TRBV10-3 combines with J gene TRBJ1-1; perhaps TRBD1 as D (5 bases). CDR3 length: 13 amino acids. The germline V and J ends were trimmed by 4 bases and 5 bases, with 11 bases remaining between them. Germline CDR1 and CDR2: ENHRY and SYGVKD. The CDR3 loop reads CAISGRGGTEAFF. The CDR3 DNA reads as TGTGCCATCAGTGGCCGGGGGGGAACTGAAGCTTTCTTT.

The CDR3 DNA is TGTGCCAGCAGCCCTGGACAGGGGATTTTTACTGAAGCTTTCTTT. Its translation: CASSPGQGIFTEAFF. V and J are TRBV14 and TRBJ1-1; 9 nucleotides agree with TRBD1. Germline V gene data show CDR1 as SGHDN and CDR2 as FVKESK. The CDR3 sequence is 15 residues long. V lost 4 bases, J lost 5 bases, and 8 bases stayed unmatched.

The chain employs TRBV9 and TRBJ1-2; D ambiguous. V gave up 3 bases and J gave up 5 bases, with 8 bases separating them. CDR3 length: 12 residues. Germline assignment: CDR1 SGDLS and CDR2 YYNGEE. CDR3 amino acids: CASSGNWYGYTF. Here the CDR3 DNA reads TGTGCCAGCAGCGGAAACTGGTATGGCTACACCTTC.

This clone was seen repeatedly, ten times or more. This chain joins TRBV29-1 and TRBJ2-2; possible D gene TRBD1, 6 bases. The germline V gene has CDR1 SQVTM and CDR2 ANQGSEA. The CDR3 runs to 14 residues. V was pared by 4 bases and J by 4 bases, with 13 bases between. The CDR3 sequence: CSVGGLPSTGELFF. CDR3 nucleotide sequence: TGCAGCGTTGGGGGGCTACCGAGCACCGGGGAGCTGTTTTTT.

The chain has TRBV7-9 and TRBJ2-3, with 10 bases aligning to TRBD2. Germline CDR1 and CDR2: SEHNR and FQNEAQ (reference sequence). The CDR3 has 18 amino acids. V lost 4 bases and J lost 1; bases outside the gene matches: 11. CDR3 in DNA: TGTGCCAGCAGCTCCCAAAAGGGGACTAGCGACCGCACAGATACGCAGTATTTT. It specifies CASSSQKGTSDRTDTQYF.

The chain uses TRBV9 and TRBJ2-2; maybe TRBD1 (5 bases). This CDR3 has 14 amino acids. V was shortened by 0 bases and J by 4 bases, with 7 bases between the two germline ends. Germline V gene data show CDR1 as SGDLS and CDR2 as YYNGEE. CDR3 protein: CASSVGQFTGELFF. CDR3 coding DNA: TGTGCCAGCAGCGTAGGACAGTTCACCGGGGAGCTGTTTTTT.

This chain uses TRBV13 with TRBJ2-3; 9 bases agree with TRBD2. Germline CDR1 is PRHDT and CDR2 is FYEKMQ (reference sequence). V shed 5 bases, J shed 0 bases, and the junction held 9 bases outside the gene matches. The CDR3 sequence is 17 residues long. In DNA form, the CDR3 reads TGTGCCAGCAGCCGGATGTTAGCGGGGGCAAGCACAGATACGCAGTATTTT. This sequence encodes CASSRMLAGASTDTQYF.

This clone was counted a single time. The chain is built from TRBV24-1 and TRBJ2-5, with D possibly TRBD2 on 6 matching bases. V was trimmed by 10 bases and J by 1 base, leaving 12 bases between them. Germline lookup yields CDR1 KGHDR and CDR2 SFDVKD. This CDR3 is built from 13 residues. CDR3 sequence (DNA): TGTGCCACGGCGGGACTTTCCCAAGAGACCCAGTACTTC. This translates into CATAGLSQETQYF.

This clone occurred once. The chain has TRBV29-1 and TRBJ1-1, with D possibly matching TRBD1 (6 bases). CDR1 SQVTM and CDR2 ANQGSEA come from the germline V gene. Between the trimmed V and J ends, which lost 7 bases and 1 base, there was a span of 13 bases. There are 13 residues in the CDR3. CDR3 loop: CSAKQGSNTEAFF. CDR3 nucleotides: TGCAGCGCAAAACAGGGATCGAACACTGAAGCTTTCTTT.

V gene TRBV9 combines with J gene TRBJ2-7; 12 bases map to TRBD2. The V gene's germline CDR1 is SGDLS and CDR2 YYNGEE. With 0 bases clipped from V and 3 bases from J, the junction kept 10 bases outside the gene matches. The CDR3 extends over 18 amino acids. The DNA for the CDR3 is TGTGCCAGCAGCGTAGGGACTAGCGGGAACGGTTTCCACTACGAGCAGTACTTC. Amino acids: CASSVGTSGNGFHYEQYF.

This clone was detected a few times. This sequence joins TRBV18 and TRBJ2-7; D is unclear. The germline V and J ends were trimmed by 3 bases and 3 bases, with 9 bases remaining between them. Germline V lookup: CDR1 KGHSH, CDR2 LQKENI. The CDR3 totals 13 residues. CDR3 protein: CASSPREDYEQYF. The CDR3 region has the DNA TGTGCCAGCTCACCTAGAGAAGACTACGAGCAGTACTTC.

This clone has only one observation. Different DNA sequences within this sample yield the same CDR3. This chain joins TRBV7-9 and TRBJ1-1; D unresolved. The CDR3 length is 13 residues. The V gene lost 3 bases and the J gene lost 0 bases, with 5 bases spanning the gap. Germline V CDR1 and CDR2: SEHNR, FQNEAQ (reference sequence). The CDR3 here is CASSLTLNTEAFF. The CDR3 DNA reads TGTGCCAGCAGCTTGACATTGAACACTGAAGCTTTCTTT.